These 19 T cell receptor beta chains were all obtained from the same sample, sequenced in a study of human T cells and chemical hapten exposure. MiXCR was run by TCRdb on the RACE reads, yielding one entry per CDR3 protein. The data hold under 200,000 distinct CDR3 sequences, with around 30% observed a single time. The sample's time point: pre-sensitization, week 0. Treatment specified: therapeutic diphenylcyclopropenone sensitization with weekly scalp DPC. Sequenced here: whole blood, sampled in connection with sensitization to the hapten diphenylcyclopropenone (DPC). The receptors shown here come from a woman aged 25 to 39 with alopecia areata. Some clones in this sample may be carry-over from other donors' samples.

This clonotype was counted once. The chain recombines TRBV20-1 with TRBJ1-1; the D gene is possibly TRBD1 (6 bases). Germline CDR1 and CDR2: DFQATT and SNEGSKA (reference sequence). The V end was cut by 0 bases, the J end by 11 bases, with 13 bases between. The CDR3 extends over 12 amino acids. The CDR3 coding sequence is TGCAGTGCTAGAGATCTAAGGGGGAGGGCTTTCTTT. Its protein is CSARDLRGRAFF.

V is TRBV29-1 and J is TRBJ2-7; D call uncertain. Germline V gives CDR1 SQVTM, CDR2 ANQGSEA. Trimming removed 6 bases from V and 0 bases from J, with 12 bases in between. CDR3 size: 13 residues. In DNA form, the CDR3 reads TGCAGCGTCCCGAAGGAGAGCTCCTACGAGCAGTACTTC. It yields the protein CSVPKESSYEQYF.

This clonotype turned up a few times. This chain joins TRBV12-3 or TRBV12-4 and TRBJ2-1, with no clear D. V gave up 6 bases and J gave up 6 bases, with 12 bases separating them. CDR3 size: 13 residues. CDR3 residues: CASSQTTVNEQFF. DNA for the CDR3: TGTGCCAGCAGCCAAACTACCGTCAATGAGCAGTTCTTC.

A note on this clonotype: It is likely a read error, because the conserved phenylalanine at the end of the CDR3 is missing. The CDR3 sequence: CASSSGGTVGYTL. In DNA, the CDR3 is TGTGCCAGCAGCTCGGGGGGGACTGTCGGCTACACCCTC. This chain links TRBV7-6 with TRBJ1-2, with D possibly matching TRBD1 (5 bases). Germline lookup yields CDR1 SGHVS and CDR2 FNYEAQ. There are 13 residues in the CDR3. V was trimmed by 4 bases and J by 8 bases, leaving 14 bases between them.

This clonotype was found a few times. V and J are TRBV29-1 and TRBJ2-7, with D hard to call. The CDR3 totals 13 residues. Trimming stripped 4 bases from V and 4 bases from J, with 14 bases between. CDR1 is SQVTM, CDR2 ANQGSEA, per germline. As DNA, the CDR3 is TGCAGCGTTGCCACAGTTGGATGGTACGAGCAGTACTTC. Translation gives CSVATVGWYEQYF.

The CDR3 is CASSLATRGDGYTF. CDR3 coding DNA: TGTGCCAGCAGCTTGGCCACCAGGGGTGACGGCTACACCTTC. The gene calls are TRBV5-4 and TRBJ1-2; TRBD1 might be the D (6 bases). Germline CDR1 and CDR2: SGHNT and YYREEE (reference sequence). This CDR3 region has 14 residues. V dropped 0 bases and J dropped 8 bases, with 14 bases sitting between them. The full variable domain, rest sourced from reference TRBV5-4 and TRBJ1-2, is ETGVTQSPTHLIKTRGQQVTLRCSSQSGHNTVSWYQQALGQGPQFIFQYYREEENGRGNFPPRFSGLQFPNYSSELNVNALELDDSALYLCASSLATRGDGYTFGSGTRLTVV.

This chain joins TRBV9 and TRBJ2-2; 9 bases align to TRBD2. This CDR3 is 16 amino acids long. The V and J ends lost 0 bases and 4 bases, in that order; junction bases with no gene match: 4. CDR1 and CDR2 (germline): SGDLS, YYNGEE. This chain's CDR3 is CASSVDPRGGTGELFF. The CDR3 nucleotides read TGTGCCAGCAGCGTAGATCCGCGGGGGGGCACCGGGGAGCTGTTTTTT.

This clonotype has only a few counts. The chain couples TRBV5-1 to TRBJ1-6; D is undetermined. From germline, CDR1 is SGHRS and CDR2 YFSETQ. Trimming removed 2 bases at V and 0 bases at J, with 15 bases between. The CDR3 has 18 residues. The CDR3 protein is CASSFGSGESSYNSPLHF. The DNA of the CDR3 is TGCGCCAGCAGCTTTGGGTCCGGGGAAAGCTCCTATAATTCACCCCTCCACTTT.

The chain recombines TRBV18 with TRBJ1-1; D is unclear. Per germline, CDR1 KGHSH and CDR2 LQKENI. The CDR3 consists of 14 residues. V shed 3 bases and J shed 1 base, with 9 bases lying between them. CDR3 in DNA: TGTGCCAGCTCACCTCCAGTAACGAACACTGAAGCTTTCTTT. The encoded protein is CASSPPVTNTEAFF.

Only a few counts were recorded for this clonotype. This rearrangement joins TRBV29-1 to TRBJ1-2; no clear D. The CDR3 contains 10 residues. Deletions cut 4 bases from V and 6 bases from J, with 6 bases between. Germline V gene data show CDR1 as SQVTM and CDR2 as ANQGSEA. In nucleotides, the CDR3 is TGCAGCGTTGGGACCCATGGCTACACCTTC. Translating gives CSVGTHGYTF.

This clonotype has ten or more counts. The rearrangement links TRBV5-1 to TRBJ2-7, with 8 bases lining up with TRBD1. The CDR3 has 13 amino acids. The germline V gene encodes CDR1 SGHRS and CDR2 YFSETQ. The ends lost 4 bases at V and 1 base at J; junction bases unmatched: 1. CDR3 coding DNA: TGCGCCAGCAGCGACAGGGGATCCTACGAGCAGTACTTC. Translation: CASSDRGSYEQYF. The whole variable domain, filled in from reference TRBV5-1 and TRBJ2-7, reads KAGVTQTPRYLIKTRGQQVTLSCSPISGHRSVSWYQQTPGQGLQFLFEYFSETQRNKGNFPGRFSGRQFSNSRSEMNVSTLELGDSALYLCASSDRGSYEQYFGPGTRLTVT.

The V and J genes are TRBV29-1 and TRBJ2-2, with 7 bases fitting TRBD2. Germline V gives CDR1 SQVTM, CDR2 ANQGSEA. This CDR3 has 14 residues. Unmatched junction bases numbered 8, after V lost 7 bases and J lost 3 bases. The CDR3 sequence: CSAGTNTDTGELFF. CDR3 sequence (DNA): TGCAGCGCAGGGACTAATACGGACACCGGGGAGCTGTTTTTT.

This clonotype has just a few counts. The genes are TRBV20-1 and TRBJ2-7; 7 nucleotides line up with TRBD2. Germline V gene sequence: CDR1 DFQATT, CDR2 SNEGSKA (reference sequence). CDR3 size: 13 residues. Losses at the gene ends were 5 bases for V and 1 base for J; bases not matched to a gene: 5. In DNA form, the CDR3 reads TGCAGTGCTGGTCCCGGGGGGTCCTACGAGCAGTACTTC. Amino acids: CSAGPGGSYEQYF.

The chain is built from TRBV5-1 and TRBJ2-1; 10 nucleotides align to TRBD2. CDR3 size: 15 residues. Germline assignment: CDR1 SGHRS and CDR2 YFSETQ. V dropped 4 bases and J dropped 8; count of bases not matched to a gene: 9. CDR3 bases: TGCGCCAGCAGCGCGGGACTAGCGCTTCGGGATGAGCAGTTCTTC. This codes for CASSAGLALRDEQFF.

The rearrangement links TRBV12-3 or TRBV12-4 to TRBJ2-3, with a weak D call TRBD2 (5 bases). This CDR3 has 12 amino acids. Trimming removed 3 bases at V and 5 bases at J, with 6 bases between. The CDR3 DNA reads as TGTGCCAGCAGTTTGGGGAGAGATACGCAGTATTTT. Translation: CASSLGRDTQYF.

The rearrangement links TRBV24-1 to TRBJ2-3; D uncertain. The CDR3 is 16 amino acids. Per the germline V gene, CDR1 is KGHDR and CDR2 is SFDVKD. With 4 bases removed from V and 0 bases from J, the gap between germline ends came to 13 bases. This CDR3 reads CATSEMGSTSTDTQYF. The CDR3 DNA reads as TGTGCCACCAGTGAGATGGGGTCCACTAGCACAGATACGCAGTATTTT.

In this sample, this clonotype turned up a few times. The chain combines TRBV20-1 with TRBJ1-4; 7 nucleotides agree with TRBD1. The germline V gene has CDR1 DFQATT and CDR2 SNEGSKA (reference sequence). The CDR3 is 15 residues long. V shed 5 bases, J shed 1 base, and the junction held 7 bases outside the gene matches. The CDR3 bases are TGCAGTGCTTCACCGGGACAGATAACTAATGAAAAACTGTTTTTT. As protein: CSASPGQITNEKLFF.

This clonotype was found a few times. This chain connects TRBV27 to TRBJ2-3; D ambiguous. This CDR3 is built from 14 residues. CDR1 and CDR2 (germline): MNHEY, SMNVEV (reference sequence). V lost 5 bases to trimming and J lost 1 base, with 10 bases between them. The CDR3 coding sequence is TGTGCCAGCAGTAGCCCTAGGGGCACAGATACGCAGTATTTT. Translated: CASSSPRGTDTQYF.

This clonotype was found many times. This sequence joins TRBV28 and TRBJ2-2; D is unresolved. This CDR3 has 12 residues. With 3 bases removed from V and 6 bases from J, the gap between germline ends came to 5 bases. In germline, CDR1 is MDHEN, CDR2 SYDVKM. This CDR3 reads CASSLSAGELFF. The CDR3 DNA reads as TGTGCCAGCAGTTTGTCGGCCGGGGAGCTGTTTTTT. The full variable domain, in which reference TRBV28 and TRBJ2-2 provide the parts outside the CDR3, is DVKVTQSSRYLVKRTGEKVFLECVQDMDHENMFWYRQDPGLGLRLIYFSYDVKMKEKGDIPEGYSVSREKKERFSLILESASTNQTSMYLCASSLSAGELFFGEGSRLTVL.